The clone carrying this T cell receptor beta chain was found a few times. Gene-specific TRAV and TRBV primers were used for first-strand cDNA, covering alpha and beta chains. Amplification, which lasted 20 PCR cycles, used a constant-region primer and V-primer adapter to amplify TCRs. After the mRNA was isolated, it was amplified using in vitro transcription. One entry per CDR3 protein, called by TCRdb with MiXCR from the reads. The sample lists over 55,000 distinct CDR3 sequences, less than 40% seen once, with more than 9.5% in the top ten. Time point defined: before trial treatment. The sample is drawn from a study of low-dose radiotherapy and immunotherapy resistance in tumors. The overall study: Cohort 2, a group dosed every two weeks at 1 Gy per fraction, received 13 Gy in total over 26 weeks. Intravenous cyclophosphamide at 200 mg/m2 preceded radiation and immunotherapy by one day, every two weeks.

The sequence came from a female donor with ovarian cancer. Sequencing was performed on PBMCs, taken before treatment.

CDR3 in DNA: TGCAGCGTTGATACAGGGGGTGTTGAGCAGTTCTTC. Its protein product is CSVDTGGVEQFF. This chain connects TRBV29-1 to TRBJ2-1; 8 bases agree with TRBD1. Trimming removed 3 bases from V and 9 bases from J; junction bases left unmatched: 4. The CDR3 extends over 12 amino acids. Germline V CDR1 and CDR2: SQVTM, ANQGSEA.